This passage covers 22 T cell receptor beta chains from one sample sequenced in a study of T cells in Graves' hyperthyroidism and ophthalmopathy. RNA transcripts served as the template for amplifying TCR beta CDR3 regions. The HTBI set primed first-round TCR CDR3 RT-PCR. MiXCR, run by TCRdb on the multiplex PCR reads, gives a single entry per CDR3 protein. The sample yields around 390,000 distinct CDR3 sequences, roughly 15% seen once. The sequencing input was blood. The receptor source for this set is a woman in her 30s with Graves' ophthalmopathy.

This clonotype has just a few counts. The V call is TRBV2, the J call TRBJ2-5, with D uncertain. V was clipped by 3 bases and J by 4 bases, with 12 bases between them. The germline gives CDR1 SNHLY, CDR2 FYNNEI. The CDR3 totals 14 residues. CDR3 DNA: TGTGCCAGCAGTGAGTCTAAAGGTGTAGAGACCCAGTACTTC. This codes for CASSESKGVETQYF.

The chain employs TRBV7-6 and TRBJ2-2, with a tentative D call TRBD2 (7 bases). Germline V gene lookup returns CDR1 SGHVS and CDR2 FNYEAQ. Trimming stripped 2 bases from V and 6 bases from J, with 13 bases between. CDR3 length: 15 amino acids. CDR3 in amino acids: CASSLTGGQAGELFF. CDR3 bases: TGTGCCAGCAGCTTAACGGGGGGCCAGGCCGGGGAGCTGTTTTTT.

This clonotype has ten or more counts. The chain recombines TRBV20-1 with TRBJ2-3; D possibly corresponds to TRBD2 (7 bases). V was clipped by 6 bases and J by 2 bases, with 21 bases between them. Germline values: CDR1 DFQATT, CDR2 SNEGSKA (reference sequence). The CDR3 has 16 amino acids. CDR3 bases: TGCAGTGCCCGGCGGGGCGGGGGCCGATACACAGATACGCAGTATTTT. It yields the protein CSARRGGGRYTDTQYF.

The CDR3 reads CASSVAGGRGQFF. CDR3 sequence (DNA): TGTGCCAGCAGTGTAGCGGGAGGAAGGGGACAGTTCTTC. The V and J genes are TRBV11-1 and TRBJ2-1; TRBD2 agrees at 10 bases. The CDR3 runs to 13 residues. J gave up 13 bases and V 6 bases, and 9 bases lay outside the gene matches. The germline gives CDR1 SGHAT, CDR2 FQDESV (reference sequence).

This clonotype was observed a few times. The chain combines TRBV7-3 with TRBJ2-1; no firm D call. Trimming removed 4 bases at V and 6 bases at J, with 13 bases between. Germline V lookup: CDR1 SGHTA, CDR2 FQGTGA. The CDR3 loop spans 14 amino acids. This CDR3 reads CASSSRRNLNEQFF. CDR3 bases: TGTGCCAGCAGCTCCCGACGCAACCTCAATGAGCAGTTCTTC. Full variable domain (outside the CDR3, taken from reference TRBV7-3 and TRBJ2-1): GAGVSQTPSNKVTEKGKYVELRCDPISGHTALYWYRQSLGQGPEFLIYFQGTGAADDSGLPNDRFFAVRPEGSVSTLKIQRTERGDSAVYLCASSSRRNLNEQFFGPGTRLTVL.

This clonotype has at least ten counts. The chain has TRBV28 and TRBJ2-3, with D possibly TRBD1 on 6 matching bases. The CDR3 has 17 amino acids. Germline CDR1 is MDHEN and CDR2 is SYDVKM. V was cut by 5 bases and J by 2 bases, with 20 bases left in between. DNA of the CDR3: TGTGCCAGCAGTCTGCCGGGACAACGGTCGCACACAGATACGCAGTATTTT. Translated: CASSLPGQRSHTDTQYF.

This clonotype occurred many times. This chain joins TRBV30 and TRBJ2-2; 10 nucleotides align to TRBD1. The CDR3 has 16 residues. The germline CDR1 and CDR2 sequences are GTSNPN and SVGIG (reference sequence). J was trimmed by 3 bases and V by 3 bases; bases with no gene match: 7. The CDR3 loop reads CAWRHGTGADTGELFF. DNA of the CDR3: TGTGCCTGGAGACATGGGACAGGGGCGGACACCGGGGAGCTGTTTTTT. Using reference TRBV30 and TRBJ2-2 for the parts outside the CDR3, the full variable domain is SQTIHQWPATLVQPVGSPLSLECTVEGTSNPNLYWYRQAAGRGLQLLFYSVGIGQISSEVPQNLSASRPQDRQFILSSKKLLLSDSGFYLCAWRHGTGADTGELFFGEGSRLTVL.

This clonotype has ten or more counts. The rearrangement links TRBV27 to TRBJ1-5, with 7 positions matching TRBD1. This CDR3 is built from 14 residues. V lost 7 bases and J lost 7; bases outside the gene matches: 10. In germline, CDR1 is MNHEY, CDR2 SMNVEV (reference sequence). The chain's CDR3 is CASKVTGDEQPQHF. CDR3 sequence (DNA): TGTGCCAGCAAAGTAACAGGGGACGAACAGCCCCAGCATTTT.

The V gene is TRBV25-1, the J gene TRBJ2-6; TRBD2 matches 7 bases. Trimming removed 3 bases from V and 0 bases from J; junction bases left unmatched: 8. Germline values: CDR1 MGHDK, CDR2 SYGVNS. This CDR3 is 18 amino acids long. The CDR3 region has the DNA TGTGCCAGCAGTGAGAATGGGGAGGGATTCTCTGGGGCCAACGTCCTGACTTTC. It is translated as CASSENGEGFSGANVLTF.

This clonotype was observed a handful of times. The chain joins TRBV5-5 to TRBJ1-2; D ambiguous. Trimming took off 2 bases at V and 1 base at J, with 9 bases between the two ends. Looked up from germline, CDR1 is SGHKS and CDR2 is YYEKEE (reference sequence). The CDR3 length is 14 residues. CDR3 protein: CASSFNTYNYGYTF. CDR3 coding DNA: TGTGCCAGCAGCTTTAATACATATAACTATGGCTACACCTTC.

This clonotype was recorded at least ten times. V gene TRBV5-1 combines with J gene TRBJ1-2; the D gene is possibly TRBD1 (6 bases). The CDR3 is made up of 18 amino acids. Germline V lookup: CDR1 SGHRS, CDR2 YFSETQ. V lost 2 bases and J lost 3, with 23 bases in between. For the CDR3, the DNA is TGCGCCAGCAGCTTAGGGTCACGGGGGCTCGGACCGGACTATGGCTACACCTTC. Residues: CASSLGSRGLGPDYGYTF.

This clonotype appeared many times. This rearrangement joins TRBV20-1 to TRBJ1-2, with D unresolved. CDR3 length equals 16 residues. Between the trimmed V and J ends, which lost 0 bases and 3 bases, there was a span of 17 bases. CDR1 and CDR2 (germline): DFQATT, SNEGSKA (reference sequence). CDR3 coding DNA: TGCAGTGCTAGAGATTCGAGCCACCTCCCTGACTATGGCTACACCTTC. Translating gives CSARDSSHLPDYGYTF.

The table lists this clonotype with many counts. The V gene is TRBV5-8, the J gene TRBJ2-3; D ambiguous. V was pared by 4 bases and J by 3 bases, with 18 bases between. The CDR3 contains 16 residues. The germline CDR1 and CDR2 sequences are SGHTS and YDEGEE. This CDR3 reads CASSGLGPPPTDTQYF. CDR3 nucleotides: TGTGCCAGCAGCGGGCTCGGGCCGCCTCCTACAGATACGCAGTATTTT.

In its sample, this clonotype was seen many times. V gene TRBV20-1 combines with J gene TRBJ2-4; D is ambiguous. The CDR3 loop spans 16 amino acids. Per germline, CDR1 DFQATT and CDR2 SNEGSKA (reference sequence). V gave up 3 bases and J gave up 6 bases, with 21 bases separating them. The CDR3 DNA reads TGCAGTGCTAGGCTAAGACGCCAGGAAGGGCTAAACATTCAGTACTTC. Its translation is CSARLRRQEGLNIQYF.

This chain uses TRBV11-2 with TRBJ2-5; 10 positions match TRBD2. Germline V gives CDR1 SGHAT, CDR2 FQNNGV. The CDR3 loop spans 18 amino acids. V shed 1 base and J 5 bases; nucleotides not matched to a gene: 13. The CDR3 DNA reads TGTGCCAGCAGCTTAGGGATAGCGGGGGGCCGATCTAGGGAGACCCAGTACTTC. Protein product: CASSLGIAGGRSRETQYF.

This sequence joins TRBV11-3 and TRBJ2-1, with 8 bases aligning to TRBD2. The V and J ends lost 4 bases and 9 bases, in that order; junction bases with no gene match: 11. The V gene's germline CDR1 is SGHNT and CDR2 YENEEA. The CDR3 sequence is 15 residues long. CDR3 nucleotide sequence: TGTGCCAGCAGCTACAGAAGCGGGGGTTGGGGTGAGCAGTTCTTC. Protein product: CASSYRSGGWGEQFF. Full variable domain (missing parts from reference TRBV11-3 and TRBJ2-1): EAGVVQSPRYKIIEKKQPVAFWCNPISGHNTLYWYLQNLGQGPELLIRYENEEAVDDSQLPKDRFSAERLKGVDSTLKIQPAELGDSAVYLCASSYRSGGWGEQFFGPGTRLTVL.

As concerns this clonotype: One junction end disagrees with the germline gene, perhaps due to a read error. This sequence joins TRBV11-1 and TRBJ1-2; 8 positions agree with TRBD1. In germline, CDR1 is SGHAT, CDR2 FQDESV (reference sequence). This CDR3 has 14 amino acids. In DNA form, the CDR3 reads TGTGCCGGCAGCCCAGGACAGGGAGCCTATGGCTACACCTTC. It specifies CAGSPGQGAYGYTF.

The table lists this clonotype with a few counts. The CDR3 loop is CASSLGGRGSGGYTF. DNA of the CDR3: TGTGCCAGCAGTTTGGGGGGACGGGGGTCGGGTGGCTACACCTTC. The rearrangement links TRBV12-3 or TRBV12-4 to TRBJ1-2, with D perhaps matching TRBD1 (5 bases). Deletions cut 3 bases from V and 7 bases from J, with 18 bases between. The CDR3 is made up of 15 amino acids.

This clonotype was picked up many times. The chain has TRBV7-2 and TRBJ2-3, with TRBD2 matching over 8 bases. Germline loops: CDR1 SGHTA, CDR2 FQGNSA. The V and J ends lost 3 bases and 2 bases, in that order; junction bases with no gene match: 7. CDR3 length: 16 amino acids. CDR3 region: CASSFPGGTYTDTQYF. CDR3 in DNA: TGTGCCAGCAGCTTCCCGGGGGGGACTTACACAGATACGCAGTATTTT.

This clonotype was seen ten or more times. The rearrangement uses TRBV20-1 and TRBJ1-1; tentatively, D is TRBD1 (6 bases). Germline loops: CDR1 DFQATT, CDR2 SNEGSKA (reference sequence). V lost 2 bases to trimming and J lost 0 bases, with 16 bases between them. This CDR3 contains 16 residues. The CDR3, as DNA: TGCAGTGCTAGACTATCATCGGGACACATGAACACTGAAGCTTTCTTT. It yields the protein CSARLSSGHMNTEAFF.

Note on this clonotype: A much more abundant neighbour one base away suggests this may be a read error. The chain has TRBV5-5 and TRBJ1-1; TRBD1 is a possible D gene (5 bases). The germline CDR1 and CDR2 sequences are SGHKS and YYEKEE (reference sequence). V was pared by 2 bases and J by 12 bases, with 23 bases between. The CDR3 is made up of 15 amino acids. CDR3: CASSFFDNRQIPTFF. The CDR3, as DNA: TGTGCCAGCAGCTTTTTCGACAACAGACAGATCCCAACTTTCTTT.

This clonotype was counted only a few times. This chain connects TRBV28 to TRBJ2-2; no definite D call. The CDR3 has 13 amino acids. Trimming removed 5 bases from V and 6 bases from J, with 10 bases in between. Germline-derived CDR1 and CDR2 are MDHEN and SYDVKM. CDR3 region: CASSPLGAGELFF. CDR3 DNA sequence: TGTGCCAGCAGTCCTCTTGGGGCCGGGGAGCTGTTTTTT.